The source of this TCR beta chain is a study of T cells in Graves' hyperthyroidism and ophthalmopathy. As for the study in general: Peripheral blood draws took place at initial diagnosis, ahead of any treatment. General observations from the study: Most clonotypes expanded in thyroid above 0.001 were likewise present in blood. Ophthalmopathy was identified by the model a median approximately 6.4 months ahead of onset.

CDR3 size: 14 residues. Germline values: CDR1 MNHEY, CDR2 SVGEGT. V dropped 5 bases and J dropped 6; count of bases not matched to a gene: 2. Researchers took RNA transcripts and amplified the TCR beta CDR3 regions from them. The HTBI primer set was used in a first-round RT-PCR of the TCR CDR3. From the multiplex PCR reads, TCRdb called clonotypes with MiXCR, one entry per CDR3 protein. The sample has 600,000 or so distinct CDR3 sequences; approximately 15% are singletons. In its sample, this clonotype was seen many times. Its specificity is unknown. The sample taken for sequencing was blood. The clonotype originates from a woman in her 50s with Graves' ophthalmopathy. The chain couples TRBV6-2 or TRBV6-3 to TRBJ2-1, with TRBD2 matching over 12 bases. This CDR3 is CASSRLAGVNEQFF. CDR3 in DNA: TGTGCCAGCAGTAGACTAGCGGGAGTCAATGAGCAGTTCTTC.